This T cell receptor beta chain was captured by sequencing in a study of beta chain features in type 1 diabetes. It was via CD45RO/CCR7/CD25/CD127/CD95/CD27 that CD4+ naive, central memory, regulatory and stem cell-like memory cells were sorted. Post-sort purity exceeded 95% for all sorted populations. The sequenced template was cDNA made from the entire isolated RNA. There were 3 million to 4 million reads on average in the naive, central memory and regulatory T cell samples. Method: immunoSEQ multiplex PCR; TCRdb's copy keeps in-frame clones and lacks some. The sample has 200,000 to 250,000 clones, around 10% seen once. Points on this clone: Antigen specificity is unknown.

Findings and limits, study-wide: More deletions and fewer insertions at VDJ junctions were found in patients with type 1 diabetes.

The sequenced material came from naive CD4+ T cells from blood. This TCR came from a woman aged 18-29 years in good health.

This CDR3 reads CASSLGLPSSYNEQFF. CDR3 in DNA: TGTGCCAGCAGTTTGGGACTGCCGAGCTCCTACAATGAGCAGTTCTTC. The chain links TRBV6-5 to TRBJ2-1; perhaps TRBD2 as D (6 bases). Trimming removed 4 bases from V and 0 bases from J, with 13 bases in between. CDR3 length: 16 amino acids. Germline values: CDR1 MNHEY, CDR2 SVGAGI.